This T cell receptor (beta chain) was documented in a study of cytomegalovirus exposure and HLA in healthy donors (dated by TCRdb to 2016 to 2017). With regard to the full study: According to an earlier analysis of around 600 of the donors, about 180 million T cells yielded some 110 million unique TCR beta sequences and about 300 Gb of sequence data. An earlier analysis of 450 to 750 of the donors used high-throughput TCR beta sequencing to judge whether each TCR beta V gene segment behaved as functional or pseudogenic. Donor age, sex, ethnicity and CMV serostatus were compiled alongside the repertoire data. The study combined high-throughput TCR immunosequencing, statistical association of individual TCRs with disease status, and machine learning to predict cytomegalovirus infection status. Among the roughly 400 genotyped donors, approximately 81% belonged to the genetic ancestry cluster associated with self-reported Caucasian donors. HLA typing covered class I and class II loci at four-digit resolution. Typing coverage differed by locus: A, B, C, DRB1 and DQB1 were typed in roughly 620-630 donors, DQA1 in 522, DPA1 in some 570, and DPB1 in 472. A later analysis re-examined previously published TCR beta repertoires from over 500 donors and added high-resolution HLA genotyping to investigate patterns of TCR occurrence. In the later analysis, no new phenotypic data were used to find candidate immune exposures; instead, reliance was placed on TCR beta sequences and their occurrence across donors. Roughly 300 gigabases of sequencing data and 70 million to 100 million unique TCR sequences made up an early release that covered about 640 HLA-typed donors. Genome-wide SNP genotypes for about 65% of the roughly 670 donors were used in a later genetic analysis, which treated that subset as a discovery cohort. Four or five DR-DQ haplotypes were treated as single units for association and clustering because of strong linkage in the cohort. Across some 400 genotyped donors of the cohort, an average of about 220,000 unique TCR beta nucleotide sequences per donor were sequenced, and about a sixth of those sequences were non-productive. The T cell repertoires of around 730 subjects were profiled by immunosequencing and related to cytomegalovirus serostatus. The study was designed to test whether signatures of past pathogen exposure could be identified by cataloging public T cell receptors. Along with the roughly 700-subject first cohort, a separate validation cohort of roughly 110 different subjects was used. Every discovery cohort repertoire had been produced on one sequencing platform. Overall results and qualifications from the work: A group of highly shared sequence variants was considered likely to be a technical artifact of the sequencing pipeline. In a later analysis, most CMV-associated TCR beta chains were found to appear HLA-restricted, with HLA associations seemingly driven largely by CMV exposure. A further reported finding was that TCR beta sequences accurately predicted the HLA-A and HLA-B alleles for most subjects in the first cohort. It was suggested by the authors that the approach could potentially be generalized to other disease states and immunological phenotypes. In both the original and validation cohorts, the classifier was reported to diagnose cytomegalovirus status with high specificity and sensitivity. Approximately 18 rarely observed V segments, including chromosome 9 orphons, were excluded from the earlier analysis of several hundred of the donors because counts were too low. In a later analysis, several top co-occurrence clusters were reported to appear linked to parvovirus B19, influenza, CMV and Epstein-Barr virus. A few of the identified cytomegalovirus-associated TCR beta chains were confirmed in vitro to be specific for cytomegalovirus antigens. Because HLA typing was missing for some donors at each locus, association tests included only the typed subset. A total of some 180 TCR beta chains were listed by the study as associated with cytomegalovirus. Only TCR beta chains were sequenced in this cohort, and the absence of alpha or paired-chain data limited detectable features. According to a later genetic analysis, donors in an Asian-associated ancestry cluster had fewer N-insertions in productive TCRs than the approximately 650-donor mean. Roughly uniform sequencing depth across donors was assumed in presence/absence analyses, although this assumption may not hold. In a later analysis, HLA-associated TCR beta chains were found to be more clonally expanded and to have lower generation probabilities than equally common non-associated chains. Correlated functional status among segregating V segments might be attributable to linkage disequilibrium, but an unknown experimental factor could not be ruled out. A later analysis found that TCR association rates varied across HLA loci, with DRB1 alleles showing the most associated TCRs and HLA-C alleles the fewest. Across donors, most TCR sequences were observed very rarely, whereas some public TCRs were present in many individuals. The only immune exposure information available for the cohort was CMV serostatus. In an earlier analysis of 587 of the donors, most TCR beta V segments appeared in productive rearrangements about 87% or about 30% of the time, broadly matching IMGT annotations. When HLA alleles, especially DR and DQ, strongly co-occurred, TCR associations were difficult to assign to individual alleles. Some IMGT-functional V segments, including TRBV6-2 and TRBV6-3, could not be told apart with the 87-base-pair reads, so those segments were excluded. In a later analysis, some 18,000 TCR beta sequences were associated with specific HLA alleles at a false discovery rate of 0.05. An association between a missense DCLRE1C variant and V-gene and J-gene trimming of TCR beta chains was found in a later genetic analysis and replicated in an independent cohort.

CDR1 MNHEY and CDR2 SMNVEV are derived from the germline V gene (reference sequence). V is pared back by 8 bases and J by 3 bases, with 11 bases lying between the germline termini. Inclusive of the bounding cysteine and phenylalanine, the CDR3 is 12 residues long. Left in the record is the CDR3 DNA by itself, 36 bases read in frame from the first base. In total, approximately 700 healthy bone marrow donors made up the cohort. At the time of sampling, all cohort members were nominally healthy, though unrecorded immune exposures were likely present. The donor was CMV seropositive and was included in the group of 250 to 350 seropositive cohort members. A peripheral blood sample was collected from each donor, and TCR beta sequencing was performed on peripheral blood mononuclear cells. Genomic DNA extraction from the blood cell samples was performed with the Qiagen DNeasy Blood Extraction Kit. Comment on this clone: The target of this receptor is not known. No quality values exist for individual bases; no much larger clone is one base distant.

The receptor library was made with the immunoSEQ multiplex PCR assay. For the multiplex PCR, a mixture combining 60 forward primers for TCR Vbeta segments and 13 reverse primers for TCR Jbeta segments was used. The CDR3 region of rearranged TCR beta genes was amplified from genomic DNA with a multiplex PCR assay. The amplified TCR beta libraries were sequenced on the Illumina HiSeq System as 87-base-pair reads. Turning to the authors' computational methods: Across the 700 or so repertoires, a later analysis counted 60 million to 90 million unique TCR beta chains, 8.5 million to 12 million of which were shared by at least two donors. To remove PCR and sequencing errors, raw reads were error-corrected and collapsed into unique sequences using a nearest-neighbor algorithm that merged closely related sequences. CDR3 sequences were aligned to IMGT reference sequences to assign V, D and J gene segments. Each retained sequence needed at least a six-nucleotide match to both a V gene segment and a J gene segment. A rearrangement was called productive if the CDR3 had no stop codons and remained in frame with V and J, and every other rearrangement was called non-productive. Following IMGT convention, CDR3 was defined as the stretch from the second conserved V-encoded cysteine up to the conserved J-encoded phenylalanine. Sequences without an unambiguous match to a single V gene segment were excluded from the earlier analysis of about 600 of the donors. In an earlier analysis of about 590 of the donors, a V segment was called functional when productive rearrangements were above 56.7%, and segregating when the standard deviation between donors exceeded 5%. A statistical classification framework was built for diagnosing cytomegalovirus status from the catalog of TCR beta chain sequences. V and J gene assignment, in a later analysis, came from comparing TCR nucleotide sequences with IMGT/GENE-DB human TR gene sequences. The TCRdist pipeline was used in a later analysis to assign CDR3 sequences and most-parsimonious VDJ recombination scenarios. In a later analysis, every TCR beta chain was defined by the combination of its CDR3 amino acid sequence and its V-gene family, and reads without a unique V-gene family were dropped. In a later analysis, several hundred highly shared, low-generation-probability nucleotide sequences were removed to address suspected cross-contamination and a sequencing artifact. For each public chain, a later analysis derived a clonal expansion index from normalized ranks of inferred template counts within each repertoire. Generation probabilities in a later analysis came from a VDJ recombination model fitted to out-of-frame rearrangements, and those results were checked against IGoR. In a later analysis, hypergeometric tests were used to score TCR-TCR, TCR-HLA and TCR-CMV co-occurrence, with a repertoire-size bias correction applied to TCR pairs. To estimate false discovery rates, a later analysis permuted the HLA or CMV assignments 20 times. In a later analysis, co-occurring TCRs were grouped using DBSCAN, and TCRdist sequence similarity was added for clustering within HLA-allele-positive subsets. Repertoires with fewer than 30,000 or more than 120,000 public chains, plus five repertoires with anomalous nucleotide sharing, were excluded from co-occurrence clustering. The table was pulled from immuneACCESS by TCRdb, which kept in-frame rearrangements only. Such tables lose some clones; where checked, under half of the loss comes from unresolved V genes, and the rest has no known cause. V and J calls and clone size are those listed in that table; D and trimming were worked out from the DNA. Across this sample there are 200,000 or so clones, with 75% to 80% seen only once. The ten largest clonotypes hold less than 6% of the sample.

In this chain, TRBV27 is recombined with TRBJ2-7, with a weak D call of TRBD1 (5 bases match). The sample taken for sequencing was PBMCs. The origin of this receptor is a woman aged 25 to 39 in good health and CMV-seropositive. The CDR3 corresponds to CASLSQGYEQYF. The DNA is as follows: TGTGCCAGCCTTTCGCAGGGCTACGAGCAGTACTTC.